Below, 21 T cell receptor beta chains from the same sample are listed, as sequenced in a study of blood T cell repertoires in COVID-19. Repertoires were generated with immunoSEQ multiplex PCR, while TCRdb's copy carries only in-frame clones and drops some. Counted here are about 430,000 clones, about 88% occurring once; the ten biggest clones make up about 1.5%. Input material: PBMCs or T cells enriched from blood (not recorded which). The receptors here all came from a woman between 18 and 29 years old who had been exposed to COVID-19.

The rearrangement links TRBV27 to TRBJ2-1; TRBD2 aligns across 7 bases. The CDR3 spans 14 residues. Germline loops: CDR1 MNHEY, CDR2 SMNVEV (reference sequence). Germline trimming cut 6 bases from V and 7 bases from J; bases unmatched to any gene: 9. Here the CDR3 reads CASSPGTTRNEQFF. CDR3 nucleotide sequence: TGTGCCAGCAGCCCCGGGACTACAAGGAATGAGCAGTTCTTC.

The rearrangement joins TRBV19 to TRBJ1-5; weak D call: TRBD1 (6 bases). V gave up 2 bases and J gave up 2 bases, with 10 bases separating them. Germline assignment: CDR1 LNHDA and CDR2 SQIVND (reference sequence). The CDR3 contains 15 residues. The CDR3 DNA is TGTGCCAGTAGTATATGGACAGTTGGCAATCAGCCCCAGCATTTT. Amino acid sequence: CASSIWTVGNQPQHF.

The gene calls are TRBV4-1 and TRBJ1-2; D is ambiguous. V was pared by 6 bases and J by 5 bases, with 10 bases between. Germline loops: CDR1 MGHRA, CDR2 YSYEKL. This CDR3 has 12 residues. The CDR3 bases are TGCGCCAGCAGTCCCGGGTCTTATGGCTACACCTTC. Its translation is CASSPGSYGYTF.

This clone was counted a few times. This chain links TRBV12-3 or TRBV12-4 with TRBJ2-5; D perhaps matches TRBD1 (6 bases). V gave up 7 bases and J gave up 1 base, with 10 bases separating them. This CDR3 spans 13 amino acids. This CDR3 is CASTQGIQETQYF. The CDR3 DNA reads TGTGCCAGCACCCAGGGGATCCAAGAGACCCAGTACTTC.

This clone has only one observation. V and J are TRBV18 and TRBJ1-6; perhaps TRBD1 as D (5 bases). Deletions cut 1 base from V and 10 bases from J, with 14 bases between. The CDR3 is 15 amino acids. Per germline, CDR1 KGHSH and CDR2 LQKENI. This chain's CDR3 is CASSPLDPGKSPLHF. The CDR3 region has the DNA TGTGCCAGCTCACCACTTGATCCAGGGAAATCACCCCTCCACTTT.

The genes are TRBV5-1 and TRBJ2-7; unclear D gene. V lost 1 base to trimming and J lost 4 bases, with 12 bases between them. The CDR3 spans 14 residues. Germline V gene lookup returns CDR1 SGHRS and CDR2 YFSETQ. CDR3 sequence: CASSLSSGKYEQYF. The CDR3 DNA reads as TGCGCCAGCAGCTTGAGTTCAGGAAAGTACGAGCAGTACTTC.

This rearrangement joins TRBV23-1 to TRBJ2-7, with 9 nucleotides matching TRBD2. TRBV23-1 is annotated as an ORF whose role is uncertain. With V trimmed by 8 bases and J by 3 bases, 11 bases remained unmatched. There are 15 residues in the CDR3. The CDR3 loop reads CASGPSGTAVYEQYF. The CDR3, as DNA: TGCGCCAGCGGGCCTAGCGGGACCGCCGTCTACGAGCAGTACTTC.

The chain has TRBV3-1 (or the pseudogene TRBV3-2) and TRBJ2-3; 9 nucleotides agree with TRBD2. The CDR3 length is 16 residues. Germline V gene lookup returns CDR1 LGHDT and CDR2 YNNKEL (reference sequence). V lost 4 bases to trimming and J lost 3 bases; unmatched junction nucleotides: 8. CDR3 amino acids: CASSPRLAGETDTQYF. The CDR3 DNA sequence: TGTGCCAGCAGCCCCCGCTTAGCGGGAGAAACAGATACGCAGTATTTT.

The V gene is TRBV10-3, the J gene TRBJ2-4, with 9 bases fitting TRBD2. Germline trimming cut 8 bases from V and 7 bases from J; bases unmatched to any gene: 9. The length of the CDR3 is 14 residues. CDR1 and CDR2 (germline): ENHRY, SYGVKD. The CDR3 DNA is TGTGCCATCGGACCGGGACTAGCAGAGAACATTCAGTACTTC. It encodes CAIGPGLAENIQYF.

The chain carries TRBV24-1 and TRBJ2-3; D is perhaps TRBD2 (5 bases). CDR1 and CDR2 (germline): KGHDR, SFDVKD. The ends were cut back, 12 bases at V and 2 bases at J, with 14 bases in the middle. This CDR3 spans 13 amino acids. The CDR3 protein is CASSGAITDTQYF. CDR3 in DNA: TGTGCCTCAAGCGGTGCAATCACAGATACGCAGTATTTT.

V is TRBV12-3 or TRBV12-4 and J is TRBJ2-3; possibly TRBD2 for D (5 bases). This CDR3 has 13 residues. Trimming pared 3 bases from V and 8 bases from J, leaving 12 bases between. CDR3 DNA sequence: TGTGCCAGCAGTTTTGGGAGCGGAGGTACGCAGTATTTT. It encodes CASSFGSGGTQYF.

On this clone: Within the sample, other DNA sequences also encode this same CDR3. The chain couples TRBV7-2 to TRBJ2-7; 9 positions match TRBD2. CDR1 is SGHTA and CDR2 is FQGNSA in the germline V gene. V lost 1 base to trimming and J lost 3 bases; unmatched junction nucleotides: 4. The CDR3 spans 15 residues. The CDR3 coding sequence is TGTGCCAGCAGCTTAGGCCTAGCGGGGCTCTACGAGCAGTACTTC. Its translation is CASSLGLAGLYEQYF.

The genes are TRBV6-2 or TRBV6-3 and TRBJ2-6, with D maybe TRBD1 (6 bases). Germline loops: CDR1 MNHEY, CDR2 SVGEGT. This CDR3 is built from 16 residues. V lost 4 bases and J lost 2, with 12 bases in between. The CDR3: CASSLQGTAGANVLTF. The CDR3 bases are TGTGCCAGCAGTTTACAGGGAACTGCTGGGGCCAACGTCCTGACTTTC.

The chain is built from TRBV5-1 and TRBJ1-2, with D perhaps matching TRBD1 (6 bases). V was trimmed by 0 bases and J by 0 bases, leaving 9 bases between them. CDR3 length equals 15 residues. Germline V gives CDR1 SGHRS, CDR2 YFSETQ. CDR3 region: CASSLGGTSNYGYTF. The CDR3 nucleotides read TGCGCCAGCAGCTTGGGTGGGACATCTAACTATGGCTACACCTTC. The whole variable domain, remainder taken from reference TRBV5-1 and TRBJ1-2, is KAGVTQTPRYLIKTRGQQVTLSCSPISGHRSVSWYQQTPGQGLQFLFEYFSETQRNKGNFPGRFSGRQFSNSRSEMNVSTLELGDSALYLCASSLGGTSNYGYTFGSGTRLTVV.

This chain uses TRBV7-9 with TRBJ1-2; 8 positions agree with TRBD1. From germline, CDR1 is SEHNR and CDR2 FQNEAQ (reference sequence). Trimming cost V 5 bases and J 4 bases; bases outside gene matches: 9. The CDR3 contains 15 residues. This CDR3 reads CASSTDQGAAYGYTF. CDR3 DNA sequence: TGTGCCAGCAGCACTGACCAGGGGGCGGCCTATGGCTACACCTTC.

The chain employs TRBV6-5 and TRBJ2-5, with 7 bases identical to TRBD2. The CDR3 spans 14 residues. The germline V gene encodes CDR1 MNHEY and CDR2 SVGAGI. Unmatched junction bases numbered 4, after V lost 0 bases and J lost 6 bases. CDR3 sequence reads: CASSYSGTKQTQYF. The CDR3 nucleotides read TGTGCCAGCAGTTACTCGGGGACTAAACAGACCCAGTACTTC.

The V and J genes are TRBV25-1 and TRBJ1-2; D is uncertain. The germline V gene has CDR1 MGHDK and CDR2 SYGVNS. This CDR3 has 17 residues. Trimming cost V 1 base and J 4 bases, with 19 bases left between them. CDR3 residues: CASSELGMGKGGYGYTF. The CDR3 bases are TGTGCCAGCAGTGAATTGGGTATGGGTAAAGGAGGCTATGGCTACACCTTC.

This chain connects TRBV3-1 (or the pseudogene TRBV3-2) to TRBJ2-5; TRBD2 is a possible D gene (5 bases). Trimming pared 3 bases from V and 2 bases from J, leaving 19 bases between. This CDR3 region has 17 residues. Germline V gene sequence: CDR1 LGHDT, CDR2 YNNKEL (reference sequence). CDR3 nucleotides: TGTGCCAGCAGCCAGTCCAGGAAGGACTCTTTTCAAGAGACCCAGTACTTC. Protein: CASSQSRKDSFQETQYF.

The chain employs TRBV2 and TRBJ2-3; D ambiguous. The CDR3 consists of 15 residues. The germline V and J ends were trimmed by 6 bases and 0 bases, with 13 bases remaining between them. Germline V gene data show CDR1 as SNHLY and CDR2 as FYNNEI. CDR3 sequence (DNA): TGTGCCAGCAGGGGTAGGAGTCTCAGCACAGATACGCAGTATTTT. Its translation: CASRGRSLSTDTQYF.

This clone was counted between two and nine times. The chain has TRBV5-4 and TRBJ1-2; tentatively, D is TRBD1 (5 bases). The CDR3 has 16 residues. V dropped 0 bases and J dropped 0 bases, with 12 bases sitting between them. The germline CDR1 and CDR2 sequences are SGHNT and YYREEE (reference sequence). CDR3 amino acids: CASSLVGVLANYGYTF. CDR3 nucleotides: TGTGCCAGCAGCTTGGTAGGGGTTTTAGCTAACTATGGCTACACCTTC.

The chain carries TRBV6-6 and TRBJ2-1; 7 bases map to TRBD2. From germline, CDR1 is MNHNY and CDR2 SVGAGI (reference sequence). The CDR3 is 18 amino acids. V trimming: 5 bases; J trimming: 5 bases; junction bases outside the gene matches: 18. CDR3 in DNA: TGTGCCAGCAGTCTATTCATCGGCGCGGGACTATTCAACAATGAGCAGTTCTTC. It translates to CASSLFIGAGLFNNEQFF.